This T cell receptor beta chain stems from a study of T cell responses to AZD1222 COVID-19 vaccine. Here immunoSEQ multiplex PCR was the method, and the copy in TCRdb shows in-frame clones only, minus some. The sample holds some 200,000 clones, approximately 90% seen once. Germline loops: CDR1 SEHNR, CDR2 FQNEAQ (reference sequence). Trimming removed 5 bases from V and 5 bases from J; junction bases left unmatched: 10. CDR3 length: 15 residues. This receptor was obtained from an adult who received the AZD1222 COVID-19 vaccine. The sequences come from peripheral blood, collected 28 days after the second AZD1222 dose. The chain combines TRBV7-9 with TRBJ1-1; 8 bases agree with TRBD1. CDR3 sequence: CASSPQGASRTEAFF. DNA for the CDR3: TGTGCCAGCAGCCCTCAGGGGGCGAGTCGAACTGAAGCTTTCTTT.